This record looks at one T cell receptor beta chain sequence and its context. Its antigen is unidentified. This sample is drawn from a study of CD8 T cells in ankylosing spondylitis. Study results and limitations: Disease-linked clones bore a CD8+ phenotype, appearing relatively rarely in peripheral blood. In ankylosing spondylitis patients, matched synovial fluid reportedly showed significant enrichment of disease-linked clones. Some of these motif variants have turned up before, in reports on reactive arthritis synovial fluid and blood. Blood from ankylosing spondylitis patients appeared to carry a characteristic roughly 8-variant TCR beta motif.

Quantitative molecular-barcoded 5'-RACE generated the TCR beta libraries. In TCRdb, the 5' RACE reads were re-called with MiXCR into one record per CDR3 protein. The sample has 350,000 to 450,000 distinct CDR3 sequences, 26% seen once. Germline V lookup: CDR1 SQVTM, CDR2 ANQGSEA. V was trimmed by 6 bases and J by 4 bases, leaving 13 bases between them. This CDR3 has 13 amino acids. This TCR was sampled from a male donor with ankylosing spondylitis. What was sequenced was blood, either unsorted or a sorted T cell fraction (not recorded which). The J gene is TRBJ2-1, the V gene TRBV29-1; D perhaps matches TRBD2 (7 bases). The CDR3 nucleotides read TGCAGCGTAATCAAGGGGGGGTACAATGAGCAGTTCTTC. Amino acids: CSVIKGGYNEQFF.